One sample yielded the 14 T cell receptor beta chains listed below, sequenced in a study of blood T cell repertoires in COVID-19. Repertoires were generated with immunoSEQ multiplex PCR, while TCRdb's copy carries only in-frame clones and drops some. The data hold 150,000 to 200,000 clones, with about four fifths observed a single time. What was sequenced was peripheral blood. The receptors stem from an older woman who had recovered from COVID-19.

This clone appeared once. This chain links TRBV30 with TRBJ2-5; the match to TRBD1 covers 8 bases. This CDR3 has 13 residues. Unmatched junction bases numbered 2, after V lost 3 bases and J lost 2 bases. Germline V gene data show CDR1 as GTSNPN and CDR2 as SVGIG (reference sequence). The CDR3 region is CAWSGQGQETQYF. The CDR3 bases are TGTGCCTGGAGCGGACAGGGACAAGAGACCCAGTACTTC.

The chain uses TRBV5-1 and TRBJ1-4, with D maybe TRBD1 (5 bases). V gave up 2 bases and J gave up 7 bases, with 9 bases separating them. This CDR3 has 13 residues. Germline V CDR1 and CDR2: SGHRS, YFSETQ. CDR3 sequence (DNA): TGCGCCAGCAGCTTAGGGAGGGGTGAAAAACTGTTTTTT. Amino acids: CASSLGRGEKLFF.

V gene TRBV19 combines with J gene TRBJ2-3; 10 bases align to TRBD1. The CDR3 runs to 17 residues. CDR1 and CDR2 (germline): LNHDA, SQIVND (reference sequence). J was trimmed by 5 bases and V by 7 bases; bases with no gene match: 15. The CDR3 nucleotides read TGTGCCAGTACCCATCTGGGCGGGACAGGGGCCAGAGATACGCAGTATTTT. Its translation: CASTHLGGTGARDTQYF.

In this sample, this clone turned up once. The chain employs TRBV7-9 and TRBJ1-1; weak D call: TRBD1 (5 bases). The V gene's germline CDR1 is SEHNR and CDR2 FQNEAQ (reference sequence). Trimming stripped 10 bases from V and 4 bases from J, with 13 bases between. There are 12 residues in the CDR3. CDR3 region: CATHSQGTEAFF. In DNA, the CDR3 is TGTGCCACCCATTCTCAGGGCACTGAAGCTTTCTTT.

The chain couples TRBV7-9 to TRBJ1-1, with no clear D. CDR1 and CDR2 (germline): SEHNR, FQNEAQ (reference sequence). V lost 2 bases, J lost 7 bases, and 8 bases lay in between. CDR3 length: 12 residues. In DNA form, the CDR3 reads TGTGCCAGCAGCTTAACCCAGATTGAAGCTTTCTTT. This encodes CASSLTQIEAFF.

The chain is built from TRBV7-3 and TRBJ2-1, with 8 nucleotides matching TRBD2. Per the germline V gene, CDR1 is SGHTA and CDR2 is FQGTGA. The CDR3 is 15 amino acids. Losses at the gene ends were 5 bases for V and 0 bases for J; bases not matched to a gene: 3. CDR3 sequence: CASSIAGSSYNEQFF. The CDR3 DNA is TGTGCCAGCAGCATAGCGGGGAGCTCCTACAATGAGCAGTTCTTC.

V usage is TRBV3-1 (or the pseudogene TRBV3-2) and J usage is TRBJ1-2; a weak D match, TRBD1 (6 bases). Per the germline V gene, CDR1 is LGHDT and CDR2 is YNNKEL (reference sequence). The CDR3 extends over 14 amino acids. Trimming took 5 bases from V and 7 from J, leaving 17 bases between them. The CDR3 spells CASSTQGGGRGYTF. The DNA for the CDR3 is TGTGCCAGCAGCACGCAAGGGGGGGGGCGTGGCTACACCTTC.

This chain joins TRBV4-3 and TRBJ2-3, with 11 bases aligning to TRBD2. Germline V lookup: CDR1 LGHNA, CDR2 YSLEER. This CDR3 spans 17 amino acids. The V segment lost 0 bases and the J segment 2 bases; nucleotides outside the gene matches: 4. CDR3 residues: CASSQETSGSFTDTQYF. In nucleotides, the CDR3 is TGCGCCAGCAGCCAAGAAACTAGCGGGAGTTTCACAGATACGCAGTATTTT.

The chain carries TRBV29-1 and TRBJ2-1; 9 bases are a match to TRBD1. With 6 bases clipped from V and 7 bases from J, the junction kept 10 bases outside the gene matches. The CDR3 is 14 residues long. CDR1 is SQVTM, CDR2 ANQGSEA, per germline. The CDR3 here is CSVRDRASGNEQFF. The CDR3 DNA sequence: TGCAGCGTCCGGGACAGGGCCAGTGGGAATGAGCAGTTCTTC.

CDR3: CAWSVNSRTDTQYF. CDR3 in DNA: TGTGCCTGGAGTGTGAACAGTCGCACAGATACGCAGTATTTT. The V and J genes are TRBV30 and TRBJ2-3, with D unresolved. Trimming removed 0 bases from V and 1 base from J, with 8 bases in between. Germline assignment: CDR1 GTSNPN and CDR2 SVGIG (reference sequence). This CDR3 spans 14 amino acids.

This clone occurred once. The J gene is TRBJ2-1, the V gene TRBV6-2 or TRBV6-3; no clear D gene. The germline V gene has CDR1 MNHEY and CDR2 SVGEGT. This CDR3 has 14 amino acids. Trimming removed 2 bases from V and 8 bases from J, with 13 bases in between. CDR3 sequence (DNA): TGTGCCAGCAGTTACGAGACCGTTGGGCATGAGCAGTTCTTC. This translates into CASSYETVGHEQFF.

This clone was counted once. This chain connects TRBV7-3 to TRBJ2-1; 8 positions match TRBD2. Germline CDR1 reads SGHTA; CDR2 reads FQGTGA. The CDR3 runs to 16 residues. V dropped 5 bases and J dropped 0; count of bases not matched to a gene: 6. CDR3 residues: CASSPTSGYSYNEQFF. CDR3 in DNA: TGTGCCAGCAGCCCAACTAGCGGTTACTCCTACAATGAGCAGTTCTTC.

The J gene is TRBJ1-2, the V gene TRBV5-6; D is possibly TRBD1 (6 bases). Germline V gene sequence: CDR1 SGHDT, CDR2 YYEEEE. This CDR3 comprises 15 residues. Trimming removed 1 base from V and 6 bases from J, with 16 bases in between. The CDR3 DNA sequence: TGTGCCAGCAGCTTGTTAGGGGGGGTAGTGGATGGCTACACCTTC. Its translation: CASSLLGGVVDGYTF. The complete variable domain, with remaining parts taken from reference TRBV5-6 and TRBJ1-2, reads DAGVTQSPTHLIKTRGQQVTLRCSPKSGHDTVSWYQQALGQGPQFIFQYYEEEERQRGNFPDRFSGHQFPNYSSELNVNALLLGDSALYLCASSLLGGVVDGYTFGSGTRLTVV.

In this sample, this clone turned up once. V usage is TRBV19 and J usage is TRBJ2-7, with D unclear. Germline V gene lookup returns CDR1 LNHDA and CDR2 SQIVND (reference sequence). V was trimmed by 6 bases and J by 5 bases, leaving 14 bases between them. This CDR3 spans 13 amino acids. CDR3 sequence reads: CASRVSLGHEQYF. As DNA, the CDR3 is TGTGCCAGTAGGGTTTCTCTGGGCCACGAGCAGTACTTC.